The 15 T cell receptor beta chains below all came from one sample that was sequenced in a study of blood T cells in healthy people across ages. A second roughly 7 to 12 cycle PCR used barcoded and J-beta primers. TCRdb reprocessed the 5' RACE reads via MiXCR and lists one record per CDR3 protein. Here the sample spans around 780,000 distinct CDR3 sequences, approximately 24% being singletons. This sample also belongs to another study, concerning T cells of mothers and their children.

The sequencing sample was made of blood. The source of these receptors is a boy between 5 and 17 years old in good health.

CDR3 sequence reads: CSVVSEGYTF. DNA of the CDR3: TGCAGCGTTGTTTCAGAAGGCTACACCTTC. J is TRBJ1-2 and V is TRBV29-1; no firm D call. Trimming pared 4 bases from V and 8 bases from J, leaving 8 bases between. CDR1 SQVTM and CDR2 ANQGSEA come from the germline V gene. This CDR3 spans 10 amino acids.

This clonotype showed up just a few times. This chain uses TRBV15 with TRBJ2-5; no reliable D call. Matching the DNA end better, TRBJ2-7 makes the J call doubtful. The CDR3 totals 15 residues. CDR1 and CDR2 (germline): LNHNV, YYDKDF (reference sequence). CDR3 bases: TGTGCCACCAGCAGAGTAGGAACCCAGGCCTACGAGCAGTACTTC. Protein product: CATSRVGTQAYEQYF.

This clonotype turned up a few times. The rearrangement joins TRBV10-3 to TRBJ1-6; D is perhaps TRBD1 (6 bases). Per the germline V gene, CDR1 is ENHRY and CDR2 is SYGVKD. The V end was cut by 8 bases, the J end by 5 bases, with 10 bases between. CDR3 length equals 13 residues. In DNA form, the CDR3 reads TGTGCCATCGGACAGCTTGATAATTCACCCCTCCACTTT. Its protein is CAIGQLDNSPLHF.

This clonotype was recorded many times. The V and J genes are TRBV7-9 and TRBJ2-4, with 9 bases fitting TRBD2. This CDR3 has 14 residues. The V gene end was trimmed by 2 bases and the J gene end by 10 bases; junction bases not matched to a gene: 6. Germline CDR1 SEHNR, CDR2 FQNEAQ (reference sequence). CDR3 residues: CASSLTSGGLIQYF. CDR3 in DNA: TGTGCCAGCAGCTTAACCAGCGGGGGGTTAATTCAGTACTTC.

The V and J genes are TRBV5-6 and TRBJ1-2; 9 nucleotides agree with TRBD1. The CDR3 runs 13 residues. The germline V gene has CDR1 SGHDT and CDR2 YYEEEE. The V gene end was trimmed by 6 bases and the J gene end by 6 bases; junction bases not matched to a gene: 6. The CDR3, as DNA: TGTGCCAGCACAAACCGGGACAGGGATGGCTACACCTTC. Its protein product is CASTNRDRDGYTF.

The CDR3 coding sequence is TGCAGCGCTCCGGGACAGGACTATGGCTACACCTTC. Protein product: CSAPGQDYGYTF. The V and J genes are TRBV29-1 and TRBJ1-2, with 8 bases aligning to TRBD1. The CDR3 spans 12 residues. Germline values: CDR1 SQVTM, CDR2 ANQGSEA. V was clipped by 7 bases and J by 3 bases; unmatched bases: 4.

The V and J genes are TRBV28 and TRBJ1-5; D is undetermined. Trimming shortened V by 8 bases and J by 2 bases, and 19 bases separated the two germline ends. The CDR3 extends over 16 amino acids. Per germline, CDR1 MDHEN and CDR2 SYDVKM. CDR3 in amino acids: CASLPGAHGGNQPQHF. The DNA of the CDR3 is TGTGCCAGCCTCCCCGGAGCCCATGGGGGCAATCAGCCCCAGCATTTT.

This clonotype has more than one count but fewer than ten. V gene TRBV7-6 combines with J gene TRBJ1-2; D is ambiguous. Germline V gene lookup returns CDR1 SGHVS and CDR2 FNYEAQ. The CDR3 has 16 amino acids. V lost 1 base and J lost 4, with 16 bases in between. CDR3 bases: TGTGCCAGCAGCTTAGGTCTTGATGGACTCGGCTATGGCTACACCTTC. Translation gives CASSLGLDGLGYGYTF.

The rearrangement uses TRBV12-3 or TRBV12-4 and TRBJ1-2; D unclear. Between the trimmed V and J ends, which lost 5 bases and 6 bases, there was a span of 19 bases. The CDR3 extends over 15 amino acids. CDR3 region: CASSLPSDGRNGYTF. The CDR3 DNA reads TGTGCCAGCAGTCTCCCCTCAGACGGACGGAATGGCTACACCTTC.

The chain links TRBV20-1 to TRBJ1-2; the match to TRBD1 covers 10 bases. In germline, CDR1 is DFQATT, CDR2 SNEGSKA (reference sequence). This CDR3 is built from 17 residues. Losses at the gene ends were 0 bases for V and 4 bases for J; bases not matched to a gene: 11. CDR3 DNA sequence: TGCAGTGCTAGAGATGAGTATCGGAGGACAGGGGGCTATGGCTACACCTTC. Residues: CSARDEYRRTGGYGYTF.

This clonotype was seen a handful of times. The chain employs TRBV7-9 and TRBJ1-2; maybe TRBD1 (5 bases). The V end lost 3 bases, the J end lost 2 bases, and 13 bases lay between the germline ends. CDR1 and CDR2 (germline): SEHNR, FQNEAQ (reference sequence). This CDR3 region has 15 residues. CDR3 DNA sequence: TGTGCCAGCAGCTTGGGTTCAGGGACCAACTATGGCTACACCTTC. Translation gives CASSLGSGTNYGYTF.

This clonotype was seen a handful of times. V usage is TRBV3-1 and J usage is TRBJ1-6; 9 bases fit TRBD1. Per the germline V gene, CDR1 is LGHDT and CDR2 is YNNKEL (reference sequence). V was pared by 4 bases and J by 7 bases, with 5 bases of the junction left unmatched. The CDR3 covers 15 residues. CDR3 residues: CASSPNRGRNSPLHF. Here the CDR3 DNA reads TGTGCCAGCAGCCCTAACAGGGGGCGGAATTCACCCCTCCACTTT.

This clonotype has a handful of counts. The chain employs TRBV12-3 or TRBV12-4 and TRBJ2-5; D perhaps matches TRBD2 (6 bases). The J call may be in error: the DNA end matches TRBJ2-1 better. CDR3 length: 14 residues. The CDR3, as DNA: TGTGCCAGCAGCGCCGGGAGAAGCTACAATGAGCAGTTCTTC. Its translation is CASSAGRSYNEQFF.

The V gene is TRBV18, the J gene TRBJ1-2; D is uncertain. The germline CDR1 and CDR2 sequences are KGHSH and LQKENI. Between the trimmed V and J ends, which lost 1 base and 6 bases, there was a span of 9 bases. The CDR3 loop spans 13 amino acids. The CDR3 sequence is CASSPQGGDGYTF. The CDR3 DNA is TGTGCCAGCTCACCACAGGGAGGCGATGGCTACACCTTC.

CDR3 protein: CASSQEGRHTQYF. CDR3 bases: TGTGCCAGCAGCCAAGAGGGGAGACATACGCAGTATTTT. The rearrangement joins TRBV3-1 to TRBJ2-3, with D tentatively TRBD2 (5 bases). The CDR3 consists of 13 residues. Germline assignment: CDR1 LGHDT and CDR2 YNNKEL (reference sequence). Trimming removed 0 bases from V and 7 bases from J, with 8 bases in between.